This is a list of T cell receptor beta chains from one sample in a study of blood T cell repertoires in COVID-19. Repertoires were generated with immunoSEQ multiplex PCR, while TCRdb's copy carries only in-frame clones and drops some. The repertoire holds approximately 65,000 clones, with around 80% as singletons. Sequencing input: peripheral blood. These receptors came from a woman older than 75 with active or convalescent COVID-19. The CDR3 runs from the conserved cysteine through the conserved F or W. Each record gives: CDR3 protein, CDR3 DNA, D gene, clone size, V gene, J gene. D genes are given only for firm matches. Only some rows state a clone size, as once, few, many or a class for expanded clones.

CDR3aa: CASTRGPDNEQFF
CDR3nt: TGCGCCAGCACGAGGGGGCCCGACAATGAGCAGTTCTTC
d_gene: TRBD1
abundance: -
v_gene: TRBV10-2
j_gene: TRBJ2-1

CDR3aa: CASTGSFNQPQHF
CDR3nt: TGTGCCAGCACCGGGAGCTTCAATCAGCCCCAGCATTTT
d_gene: -
abundance: few
v_gene: TRBV12-3/TRBV12-4
j_gene: TRBJ1-5

CDR3aa: CASSLTSTGEQFF
CDR3nt: TGTGCCAGCAGCTTAACCTCGACTGGTGAGCAGTTCTTC
d_gene: -
abundance: -
v_gene: TRBV9
j_gene: TRBJ2-1

CDR3aa: CASSLRGQATEAFF
CDR3nt: TGCGCCAGCAGCCTCAGGGGGCAGGCAACTGAAGCTTTCTTT
d_gene: TRBD1
abundance: -
v_gene: TRBV5-1
j_gene: TRBJ1-1

CDR3aa: CASSVLTGQDTEAFF
CDR3nt: TGTGCCAGCTCGGTCCTGACAGGACAGGACACTGAAGCTTTCTTT
d_gene: TRBD1
abundance: once
v_gene: TRBV18
j_gene: TRBJ1-1

CDR3aa: CASSFGTLGNTIYF
CDR3nt: TGTGCCAGCAGCTTTGGGACACTTGGAAACACCATATATTTT
d_gene: -
abundance: -
v_gene: TRBV5-8
j_gene: TRBJ1-3

CDR3aa: CASSRTSGGYNEQFF
CDR3nt: TGTGCCAGCAGCCGAACTAGCGGGGGATACAATGAGCAGTTCTTC
d_gene: TRBD2
abundance: -
v_gene: TRBV5-4
j_gene: TRBJ2-1

CDR3aa: CSVEADDTDYEQYF
CDR3nt: TGCAGCGTTGAAGCGGATGACACAGACTACGAGCAGTACTTC
d_gene: -
abundance: -
v_gene: TRBV29-1
j_gene: TRBJ2-7

CDR3aa: CASSPLAVNTEAFF
CDR3nt: TGTGCCAGCTCACCACTGGCGGTGAACACTGAAGCTTTCTTT
d_gene: -
abundance: -
v_gene: TRBV18
j_gene: TRBJ1-1

CDR3aa: CASSQAVNNSPLHF
CDR3nt: TGTGCCAGCTCACAAGCGGTGAATAATTCACCCCTCCACTTT
d_gene: -
abundance: many
v_gene: TRBV18
j_gene: TRBJ1-6

CDR3aa: CASSLGPEGGDAEAFF
CDR3nt: TGCGCCAGCAGCTTGGGGCCCGAAGGGGGAGACGCTGAAGCTTTCTTT
d_gene: -
abundance: -
v_gene: TRBV5-1
j_gene: TRBJ1-1

CDR3aa: CASSSQGGAQETQYF
CDR3nt: TGTGCCAGCAGTTCGCAGGGTGGCGCGCAAGAGACCCAGTACTTC
d_gene: -
abundance: -
v_gene: TRBV6-6
j_gene: TRBJ2-5

CDR3aa: CASSPEDRRSYNEQFF
CDR3nt: TGTGCCAGCTCACCCGAAGACAGGCGGTCCTACAATGAGCAGTTCTTC
d_gene: -
abundance: few
v_gene: TRBV18
j_gene: TRBJ2-1

CDR3aa: CASDGTTNEKLFF
CDR3nt: TGTGCCAGCGATGGGACAACAAATGAAAAACTGTTTTTT
d_gene: -
abundance: once
v_gene: TRBV2
j_gene: TRBJ1-4

CDR3aa: CASSLAQGARGYTF
CDR3nt: TGTGCCAGCAGCTTGGCACAGGGGGCGCGTGGCTACACCTTC
d_gene: TRBD1
abundance: -
v_gene: TRBV7-9
j_gene: TRBJ1-2

CDR3aa: CASSSGDSAYGYTF
CDR3nt: TGTGCCAGCAGTTCTGGGGACTCTGCCTATGGCTACACCTTC
d_gene: -
abundance: -
v_gene: TRBV6-5
j_gene: TRBJ1-2

CDR3aa: CASSEALGGEFYTF
CDR3nt: TGTGCCAGCAGTGAAGCGCTAGGGGGCGAATTCTACACCTTC
d_gene: TRBD1
abundance: -
v_gene: TRBV6-1
j_gene: TRBJ1-2

CDR3aa: CASSRGGDRGSAEAFF
CDR3nt: TGTGCCAGCAGCCGAGGTGGGGACAGGGGATCCGCTGAAGCTTTCTTT
d_gene: TRBD1
abundance: -
v_gene: TRBV5-6
j_gene: TRBJ1-1

CDR3aa: CASSLAGTGYNQPQHF
CDR3nt: TGTGCCAGCAGCTTAGCGGGGACAGGGTACAATCAGCCCCAGCATTTT
d_gene: TRBD1
abundance: -
v_gene: TRBV7-2
j_gene: TRBJ1-5

CDR3aa: CASRPRQGAAFF
CDR3nt: TGTGCAAGTCGCCCGAGACAGGGCGCGGCTTTCTTT
d_gene: -
abundance: -
v_gene: TRBV12-2
j_gene: TRBJ1-1

CDR3aa: CASSVTGTVADGYTF
CDR3nt: TGTGCCAGCAGTGTTACAGGGACAGTGGCGGATGGCTACACCTTC
d_gene: TRBD1
abundance: -
v_gene: TRBV2
j_gene: TRBJ1-2

CDR3aa: CSVRRTGLNTEAFF
CDR3nt: TGCAGCGTTCGCCGGACAGGGCTGAACACTGAAGCTTTCTTT
d_gene: TRBD1
abundance: -
v_gene: TRBV29-1
j_gene: TRBJ1-1

CDR3aa: CAISLGAGSTEAFF
CDR3nt: TGTGCCATCAGCTTAGGGGCTGGCAGCACTGAAGCTTTCTTT
d_gene: -
abundance: few
v_gene: TRBV10-3
j_gene: TRBJ1-1

CDR3aa: CASSLEGLAVLTQETQYF
CDR3nt: TGCGCCAGCAGCTTGGAGGGACTAGCGGTTTTAACCCAAGAGACCCAGTACTTC
d_gene: TRBD2
abundance: few
v_gene: TRBV5-1
j_gene: TRBJ2-5

CDR3aa: CASSQAMNTEAFF
CDR3nt: TGCGCCAGCAGCCAAGCCATGAACACTGAAGCTTTCTTT
d_gene: -
abundance: -
v_gene: TRBV4-1
j_gene: TRBJ1-1

CDR3aa: CASSIAISNTGELFF
CDR3nt: TGTGCCAGTAGTATAGCCATTTCGAACACCGGGGAGCTGTTTTTT
d_gene: -
abundance: -
v_gene: TRBV19
j_gene: TRBJ2-2

CDR3aa: CASSSGFQETQYF
CDR3nt: TGTGCCAGCAGCTCGGGGTTCCAAGAGACCCAGTACTTC
d_gene: -
abundance: -
v_gene: TRBV7-3
j_gene: TRBJ2-5

CDR3aa: CSASTSREENGYTF
CDR3nt: TGCAGTGCTAGTACCAGCAGGGAGGAAAATGGCTACACCTTC
d_gene: -
abundance: -
v_gene: TRBV20-1
j_gene: TRBJ1-2

CDR3aa: CSVVPGMVMNTEAFF
CDR3nt: TGCAGCGTTGTCCCAGGGATGGTCATGAACACTGAAGCTTTCTTT
d_gene: -
abundance: -
v_gene: TRBV29-1
j_gene: TRBJ1-1

CDR3aa: CASSPAGQSGETQYF
CDR3nt: TGTGCCAGCTCACCAGCCGGGCAGAGCGGAGAGACCCAGTACTTC
d_gene: -
abundance: -
v_gene: TRBV18
j_gene: TRBJ2-5

CDR3aa: CASSRQGVGYTF
CDR3nt: TGTGCCAGTAGTAGACAGGGAGTCGGCTACACCTTC
d_gene: TRBD1
abundance: -
v_gene: TRBV19
j_gene: TRBJ1-2

CDR3aa: CASSPTGGGYGYTF
CDR3nt: TGTGCCAGCAGCCCCACGGGCGGGGGCTATGGCTACACCTTC
d_gene: -
abundance: once
v_gene: TRBV7-9
j_gene: TRBJ1-2

CDR3aa: CASSRPLQSEQFF
CDR3nt: TGTGCCAGCAGCCGTCCACTACAATCTGAGCAGTTCTTC
d_gene: -
abundance: few
v_gene: TRBV5-4
j_gene: TRBJ2-1

CDR3aa: CASSTPDRDQETQYF
CDR3nt: TGTGCCAGTAGTACCCCGGACAGGGACCAAGAGACCCAGTACTTC
d_gene: TRBD1
abundance: -
v_gene: TRBV19
j_gene: TRBJ2-5

CDR3aa: CASWAGTGTGSPLHF
CDR3nt: TGTGCCAGCTGGGCCGGGACAGGGACAGGTTCACCCCTCCACTTT
d_gene: TRBD1
abundance: -
v_gene: TRBV27
j_gene: TRBJ1-6

CDR3aa: CAISQGATGNTIYF
CDR3nt: TGTGCCATCTCTCAGGGGGCTACTGGAAACACCATATATTTT
d_gene: TRBD1
abundance: -
v_gene: TRBV2
j_gene: TRBJ1-3

CDR3aa: CAWTNVGGGSYNEQFF
CDR3nt: TGTGCCTGGACAAATGTAGGCGGGGGCTCCTACAATGAGCAGTTCTTC
d_gene: TRBD2
abundance: once
v_gene: TRBV30
j_gene: TRBJ2-1

CDR3aa: CASSERQGQGYTF
CDR3nt: TGTGCCAGCAGTGAGAGACAGGGGCAGGGCTACACCTTC
d_gene: TRBD1
abundance: -
v_gene: TRBV6-1
j_gene: TRBJ1-2

CDR3aa: CASNFRADTYGYTF
CDR3nt: TGCGCCAGCAACTTTCGGGCGGACACCTATGGCTACACCTTC
d_gene: -
abundance: once
v_gene: TRBV5-1
j_gene: TRBJ1-2

CDR3aa: CASSNQRHSPLHF
CDR3nt: TGTGCCAGTAGTAACCAGAGGCACTCACCCCTCCACTTT
d_gene: -
abundance: -
v_gene: TRBV19
j_gene: TRBJ1-6

CDR3aa: CASSQERGLNSPLHF
CDR3nt: TGTGCCAGCAGCCAAGAACGGGGTCTTAATTCACCCCTCCACTTT
d_gene: -
abundance: -
v_gene: TRBV14
j_gene: TRBJ1-6

CDR3aa: CASGGSAGNQPQHF
CDR3nt: TGTGCCAGTGGGGGGTCCGCCGGCAATCAGCCCCAGCATTTT
d_gene: -
abundance: -
v_gene: TRBV19
j_gene: TRBJ1-5

CDR3aa: CAWSASLISGYTF
CDR3nt: TGTGCCTGGAGTGCCTCCCTTATCTCTGGCTACACCTTC
d_gene: -
abundance: -
v_gene: TRBV30
j_gene: TRBJ1-2

CDR3aa: CASSLLTGETEAFF
CDR3nt: TGTGCCAGCAGTTTATTGACAGGGGAGACTGAAGCTTTCTTT
d_gene: TRBD1
abundance: -
v_gene: TRBV27
j_gene: TRBJ1-1

CDR3aa: CASSLGQNLRGYGYTF
CDR3nt: TGTGCCAGCAGCCTGGGACAGAATCTCCGTGGCTATGGCTACACCTTC
d_gene: TRBD1
abundance: -
v_gene: TRBV5-5
j_gene: TRBJ1-2

CDR3aa: CASSVGAGSNEKLFF
CDR3nt: TGTGCCAGCAGCGTAGGGGCAGGGTCTAATGAAAAACTGTTTTTT
d_gene: -
abundance: -
v_gene: TRBV9
j_gene: TRBJ1-4

CDR3aa: CASSYSLAGDIQYF
CDR3nt: TGTGCCAGCAGTTACAGCCTAGCCGGCGACATTCAGTACTTC
d_gene: -
abundance: once
v_gene: TRBV6-5
j_gene: TRBJ2-4

CDR3aa: CASSFLGTRSTDTQYF
CDR3nt: TGTGCCAGCAGCTTTCTCGGTACCAGGAGCACAGATACGCAGTATTTT
d_gene: -
abundance: -
v_gene: TRBV7-2
j_gene: TRBJ2-3

CDR3aa: CASSFSRLAGGDRGF
CDR3nt: TGTGCCAGCAGTTTTTCAAGACTAGCGGGGGGGGACAGAGGCTTC
d_gene: TRBD2
abundance: -
v_gene: TRBV6-5
j_gene: TRBJ2-7

CDR3aa: CASSLEGVGPETQYF
CDR3nt: TGCGCCAGCAGCTTGGAGGGGGTGGGGCCAGAGACCCAGTACTTC
d_gene: -
abundance: -
v_gene: TRBV5-1
j_gene: TRBJ2-5

CDR3aa: CAWSFQGTEAFF
CDR3nt: TGTGCCTGGAGTTTCCAGGGGACTGAAGCTTTCTTT
d_gene: -
abundance: -
v_gene: TRBV30
j_gene: TRBJ1-1

CDR3aa: CASRPDRGSEKLFF
CDR3nt: TGTGCCAGCAGACCGGACAGGGGAAGCGAAAAACTGTTTTTT
d_gene: TRBD1
abundance: -
v_gene: TRBV5-4
j_gene: TRBJ1-4

CDR3aa: CASSLDSSGYTF
CDR3nt: TGTGCCAGCAGTTTAGACAGTTCCGGCTACACCTTC
d_gene: -
abundance: -
v_gene: TRBV28
j_gene: TRBJ1-2

CDR3aa: CASSQQGGEAFF
CDR3nt: TGTGCCAGCAGTCAACAGGGCGGGGAAGCTTTCTTT
d_gene: -
abundance: few
v_gene: TRBV27
j_gene: TRBJ1-1